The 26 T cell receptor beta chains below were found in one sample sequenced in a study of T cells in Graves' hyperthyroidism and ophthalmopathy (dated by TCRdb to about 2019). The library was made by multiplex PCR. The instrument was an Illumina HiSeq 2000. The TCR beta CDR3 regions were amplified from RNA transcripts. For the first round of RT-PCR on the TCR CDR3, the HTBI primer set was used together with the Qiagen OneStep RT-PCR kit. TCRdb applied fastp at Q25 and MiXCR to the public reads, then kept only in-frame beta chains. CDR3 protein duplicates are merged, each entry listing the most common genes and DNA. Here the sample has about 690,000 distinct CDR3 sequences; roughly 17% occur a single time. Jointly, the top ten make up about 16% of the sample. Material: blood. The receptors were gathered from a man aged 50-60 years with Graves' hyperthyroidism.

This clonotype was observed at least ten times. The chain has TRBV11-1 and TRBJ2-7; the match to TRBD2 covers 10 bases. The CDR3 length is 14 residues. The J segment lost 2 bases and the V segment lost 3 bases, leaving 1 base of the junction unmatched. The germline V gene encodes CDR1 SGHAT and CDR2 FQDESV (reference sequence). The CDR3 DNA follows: TGTGCCAGCAGCTTTCTAGCGGGAGCCTACGAGCAGTACTTC. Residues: CASSFLAGAYEQYF.

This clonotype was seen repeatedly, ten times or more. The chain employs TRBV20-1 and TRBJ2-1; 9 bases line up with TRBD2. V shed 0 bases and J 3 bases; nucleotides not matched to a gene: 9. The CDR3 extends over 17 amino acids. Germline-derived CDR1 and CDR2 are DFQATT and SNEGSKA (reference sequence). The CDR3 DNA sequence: TGCAGTGCTAGAGAGGGACTAGCCCACGTGAGCTACAATGAGCAGTTCTTC. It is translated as CSAREGLAHVSYNEQFF.

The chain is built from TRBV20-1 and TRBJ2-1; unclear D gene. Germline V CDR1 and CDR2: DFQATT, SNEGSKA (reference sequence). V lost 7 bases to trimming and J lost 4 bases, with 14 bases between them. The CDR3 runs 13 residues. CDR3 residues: CSGLAMFYNEQFF. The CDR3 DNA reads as TGCAGTGGTTTGGCCATGTTTTACAATGAGCAGTTCTTC.

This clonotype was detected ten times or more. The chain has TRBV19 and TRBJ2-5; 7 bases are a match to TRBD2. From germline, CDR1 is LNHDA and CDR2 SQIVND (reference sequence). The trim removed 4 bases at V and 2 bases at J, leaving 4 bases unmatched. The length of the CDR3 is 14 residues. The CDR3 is CASSTRDYQETQYF. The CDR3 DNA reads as TGTGCCAGTAGTACCCGGGACTATCAAGAGACCCAGTACTTC.

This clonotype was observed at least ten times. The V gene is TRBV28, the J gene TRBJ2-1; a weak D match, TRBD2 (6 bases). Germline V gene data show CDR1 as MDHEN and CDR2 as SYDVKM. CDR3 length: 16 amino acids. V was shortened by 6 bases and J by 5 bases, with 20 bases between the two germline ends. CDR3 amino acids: CASSSSPRERNNEQFF. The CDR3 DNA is TGTGCCAGCAGCTCCAGCCCCCGGGAGCGGAACAATGAGCAGTTCTTC.

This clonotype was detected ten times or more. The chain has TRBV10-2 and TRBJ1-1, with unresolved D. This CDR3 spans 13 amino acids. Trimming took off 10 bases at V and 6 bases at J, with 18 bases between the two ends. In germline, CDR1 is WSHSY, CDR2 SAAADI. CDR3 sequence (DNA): TGCGCCACCAGACTTGACCGGACCGCTGAAGCTTTCTTT. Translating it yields CATRLDRTAEAFF.

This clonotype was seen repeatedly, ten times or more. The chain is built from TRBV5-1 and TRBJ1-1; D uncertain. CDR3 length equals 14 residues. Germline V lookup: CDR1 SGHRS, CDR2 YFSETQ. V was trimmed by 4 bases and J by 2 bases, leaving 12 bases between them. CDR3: CASSRSGVNTEAFF. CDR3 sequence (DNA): TGCGCCAGCAGCAGGAGCGGAGTAAACACTGAAGCTTTCTTT.

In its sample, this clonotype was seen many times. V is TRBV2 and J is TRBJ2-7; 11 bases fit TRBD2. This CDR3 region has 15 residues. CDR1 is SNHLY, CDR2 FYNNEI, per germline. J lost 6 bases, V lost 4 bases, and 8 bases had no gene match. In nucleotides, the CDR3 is TGTGCCAGCAGTGTGCTAGCGGGAGGCGCCGGCGAGCAGTACTTC. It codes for CASSVLAGGAGEQYF.

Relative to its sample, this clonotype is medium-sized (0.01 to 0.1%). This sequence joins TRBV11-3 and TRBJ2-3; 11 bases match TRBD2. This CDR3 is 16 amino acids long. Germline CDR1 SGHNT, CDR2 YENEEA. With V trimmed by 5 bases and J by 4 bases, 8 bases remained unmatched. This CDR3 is CASSLRSGRASDTQYF. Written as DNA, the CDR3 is TGTGCCAGCAGCCTTCGTAGCGGGAGGGCCTCAGATACGCAGTATTTT. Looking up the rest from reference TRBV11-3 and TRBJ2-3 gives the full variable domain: EAGVVQSPRYKIIEKKQPVAFWCNPISGHNTLYWYLQNLGQGPELLIRYENEEAVDDSQLPKDRFSAERLKGVDSTLKIQPAELGDSAVYLCASSLRSGRASDTQYFGPGTRLTVL.

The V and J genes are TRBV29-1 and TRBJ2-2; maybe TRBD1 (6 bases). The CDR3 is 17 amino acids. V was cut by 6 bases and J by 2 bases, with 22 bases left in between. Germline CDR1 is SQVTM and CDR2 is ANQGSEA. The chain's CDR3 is CSVVLISGTPNTGELFF. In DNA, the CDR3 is TGCAGCGTGGTCCTGATTTCCGGGACACCTAACACCGGGGAGCTGTTTTTT.

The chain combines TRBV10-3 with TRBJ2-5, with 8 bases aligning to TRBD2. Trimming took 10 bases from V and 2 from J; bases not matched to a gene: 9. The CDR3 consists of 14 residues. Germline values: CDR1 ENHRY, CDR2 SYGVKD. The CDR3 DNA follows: TGTGCCACCAAGGAATCTAGCGGGCAAGAGACCCAGTACTTC. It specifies CATKESSGQETQYF.

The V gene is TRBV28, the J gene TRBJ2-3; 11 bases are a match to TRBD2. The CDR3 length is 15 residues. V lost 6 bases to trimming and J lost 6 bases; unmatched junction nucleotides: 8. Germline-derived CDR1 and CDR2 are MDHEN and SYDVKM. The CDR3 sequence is CASSYILAGDDTQYF. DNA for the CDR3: TGTGCCAGCAGCTACATACTAGCGGGAGATGATACGCAGTATTTT.

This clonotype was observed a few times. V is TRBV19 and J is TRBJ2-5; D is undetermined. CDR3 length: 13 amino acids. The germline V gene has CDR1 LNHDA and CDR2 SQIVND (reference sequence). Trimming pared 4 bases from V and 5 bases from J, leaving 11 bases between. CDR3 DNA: TGTGCCAGTAGTACGGGTTTCAGGGAGACCCAGTACTTC. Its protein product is CASSTGFRETQYF.

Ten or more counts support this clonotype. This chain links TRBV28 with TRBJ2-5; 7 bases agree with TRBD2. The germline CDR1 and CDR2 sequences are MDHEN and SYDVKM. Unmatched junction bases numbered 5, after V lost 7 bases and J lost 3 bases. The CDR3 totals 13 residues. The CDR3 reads CASNPGREETQYF. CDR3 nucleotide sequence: TGTGCCAGCAACCCAGGGAGGGAAGAGACCCAGTACTTC.

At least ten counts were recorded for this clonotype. The CDR3 region is CASRRDGYGYTF. The CDR3 region has the DNA TGCGCCAGCAGAAGAGACGGGTATGGCTACACCTTC. V is TRBV5-1 and J is TRBJ1-2; D remains unclear. The CDR3 runs 12 residues. The V end lost 5 bases, the J end lost 5 bases, and 10 bases lay between the germline ends. The germline gives CDR1 SGHRS, CDR2 YFSETQ.

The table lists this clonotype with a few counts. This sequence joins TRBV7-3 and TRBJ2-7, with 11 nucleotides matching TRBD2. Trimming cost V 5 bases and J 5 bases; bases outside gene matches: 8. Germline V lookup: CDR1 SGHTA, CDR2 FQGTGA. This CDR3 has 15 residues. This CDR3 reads CASSRTSGSFDEQYF. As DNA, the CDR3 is TGTGCCAGCAGCAGAACTAGCGGGAGTTTCGACGAGCAGTACTTC.

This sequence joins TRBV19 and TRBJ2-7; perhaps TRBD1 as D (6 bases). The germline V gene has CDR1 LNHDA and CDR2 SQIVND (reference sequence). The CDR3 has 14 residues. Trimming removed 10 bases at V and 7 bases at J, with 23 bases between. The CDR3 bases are TGTGCCACTTTGGACAGACCCTCGGGATTTGAGCAGTACTTC. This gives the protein CATLDRPSGFEQYF.

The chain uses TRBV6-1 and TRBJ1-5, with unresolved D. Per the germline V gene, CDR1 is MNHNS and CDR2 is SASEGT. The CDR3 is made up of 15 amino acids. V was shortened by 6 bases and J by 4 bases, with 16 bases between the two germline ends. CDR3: CASRVVGLGNQPQHF. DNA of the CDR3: TGTGCCAGCAGAGTCGTGGGCCTTGGGAATCAGCCCCAGCATTTT.

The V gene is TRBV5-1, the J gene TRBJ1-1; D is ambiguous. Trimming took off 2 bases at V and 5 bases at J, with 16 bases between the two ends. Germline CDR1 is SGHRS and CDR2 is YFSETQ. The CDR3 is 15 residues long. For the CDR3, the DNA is TGCGCCAGCAGCTTTGGCCAGCCAGGTAGAACTGAAGCTTTCTTT. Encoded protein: CASSFGQPGRTEAFF.

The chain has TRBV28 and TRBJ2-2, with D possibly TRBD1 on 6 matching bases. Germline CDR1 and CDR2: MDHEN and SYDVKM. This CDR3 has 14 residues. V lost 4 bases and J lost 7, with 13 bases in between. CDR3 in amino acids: CASSSQGMGGELFF. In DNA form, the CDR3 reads TGTGCCAGCAGTTCTCAGGGGATGGGCGGGGAGCTGTTTTTT.

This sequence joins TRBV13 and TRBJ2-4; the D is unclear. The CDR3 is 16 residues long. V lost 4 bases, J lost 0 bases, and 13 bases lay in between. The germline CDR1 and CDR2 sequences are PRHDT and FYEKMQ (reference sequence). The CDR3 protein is CASSSFLPAAKNIQYF. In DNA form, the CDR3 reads TGTGCCAGCAGCTCCTTCCTACCCGCAGCCAAAAACATTCAGTACTTC. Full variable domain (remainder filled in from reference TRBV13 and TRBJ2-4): AAGVIQSPRHLIKEKRETATLKCYPIPRHDTVYWYQQGPGQDPQFLISFYEKMQSDKGSIPDRFSAQQFSDYHSELNMSSLELGDSALYFCASSSFLPAAKNIQYFGAGTRLSVL.

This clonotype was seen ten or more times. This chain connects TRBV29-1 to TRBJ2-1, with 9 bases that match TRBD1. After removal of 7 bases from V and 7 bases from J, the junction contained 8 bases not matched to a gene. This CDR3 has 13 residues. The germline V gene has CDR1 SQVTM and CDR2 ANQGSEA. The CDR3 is CSARDRVRNEQFF. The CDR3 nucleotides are TGCAGCGCACGGGACAGGGTGAGGAATGAGCAGTTCTTC.

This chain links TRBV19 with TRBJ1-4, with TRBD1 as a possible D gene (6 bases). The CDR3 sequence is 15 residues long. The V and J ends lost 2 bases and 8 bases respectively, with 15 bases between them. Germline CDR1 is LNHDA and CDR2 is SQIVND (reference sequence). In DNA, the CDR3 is TGTGCCAGTAGTATAAGGAACAGGGCGTCCGAAAAACTGTTTTTT. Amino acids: CASSIRNRASEKLFF.

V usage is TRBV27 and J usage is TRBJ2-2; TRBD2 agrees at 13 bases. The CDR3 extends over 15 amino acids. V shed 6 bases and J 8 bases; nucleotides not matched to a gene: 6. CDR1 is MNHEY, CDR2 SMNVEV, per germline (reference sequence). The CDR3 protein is CASRTSGRAAGELFF. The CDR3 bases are TGTGCCAGCAGAACTAGCGGGAGGGCCGCGGGGGAGCTGTTTTTT.

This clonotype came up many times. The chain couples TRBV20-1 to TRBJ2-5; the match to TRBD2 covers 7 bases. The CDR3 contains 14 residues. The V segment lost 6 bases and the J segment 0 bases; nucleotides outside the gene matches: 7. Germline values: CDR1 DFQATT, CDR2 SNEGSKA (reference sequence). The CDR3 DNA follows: TGCAGTGCCAGGTATACTAGCGACCAAGAGACCCAGTACTTC. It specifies CSARYTSDQETQYF.

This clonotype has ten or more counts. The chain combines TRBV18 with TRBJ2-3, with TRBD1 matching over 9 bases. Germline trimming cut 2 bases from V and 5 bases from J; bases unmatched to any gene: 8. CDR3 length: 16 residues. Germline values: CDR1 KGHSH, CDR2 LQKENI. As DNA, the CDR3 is TGTGCCAGCTCACCAATCCGGGACAGGGAAATAGATACGCAGTATTTT. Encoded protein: CASSPIRDREIDTQYF.